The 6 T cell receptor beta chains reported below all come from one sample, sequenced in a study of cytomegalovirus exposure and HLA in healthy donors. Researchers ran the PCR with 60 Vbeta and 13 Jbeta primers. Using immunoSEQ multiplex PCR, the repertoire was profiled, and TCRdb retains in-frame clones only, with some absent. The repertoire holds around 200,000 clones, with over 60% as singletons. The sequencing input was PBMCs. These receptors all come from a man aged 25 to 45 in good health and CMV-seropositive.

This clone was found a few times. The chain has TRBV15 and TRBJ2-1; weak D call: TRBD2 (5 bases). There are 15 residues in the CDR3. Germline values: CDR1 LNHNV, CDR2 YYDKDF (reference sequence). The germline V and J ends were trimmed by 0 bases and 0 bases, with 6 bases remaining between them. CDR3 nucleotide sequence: TGTGCCACCAGCAGAGAGGCGGGCTCCTACAATGAGCAGTTCTTC. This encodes CATSREAGSYNEQFF.

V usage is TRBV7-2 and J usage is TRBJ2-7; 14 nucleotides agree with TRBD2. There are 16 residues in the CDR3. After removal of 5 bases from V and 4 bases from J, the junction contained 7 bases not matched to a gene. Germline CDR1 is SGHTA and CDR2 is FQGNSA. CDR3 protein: CASSPGLAGGKYEQYF. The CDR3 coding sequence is TGTGCCAGCAGCCCCGGACTAGCGGGGGGCAAGTACGAGCAGTACTTC.

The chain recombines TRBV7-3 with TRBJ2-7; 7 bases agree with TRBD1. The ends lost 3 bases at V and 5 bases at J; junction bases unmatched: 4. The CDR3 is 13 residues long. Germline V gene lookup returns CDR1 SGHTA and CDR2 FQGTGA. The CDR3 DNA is TGTGCCAGCAGCTTTATAGGGGGCGACGAGCAGTACTTC. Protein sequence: CASSFIGGDEQYF.

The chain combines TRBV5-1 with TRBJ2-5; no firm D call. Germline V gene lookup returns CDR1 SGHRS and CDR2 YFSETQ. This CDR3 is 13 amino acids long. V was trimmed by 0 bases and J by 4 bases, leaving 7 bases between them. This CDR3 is CASSLGAGETQYF. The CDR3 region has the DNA TGCGCCAGCAGCTTGGGGGCCGGAGAGACCCAGTACTTC.

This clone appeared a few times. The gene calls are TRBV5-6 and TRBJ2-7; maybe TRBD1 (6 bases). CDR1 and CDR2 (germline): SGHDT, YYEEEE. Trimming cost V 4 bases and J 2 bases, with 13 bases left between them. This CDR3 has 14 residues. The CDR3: CASSRDTGTYEQYF. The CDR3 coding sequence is TGTGCCAGCAGCCGAGACACAGGGACCTACGAGCAGTACTTC. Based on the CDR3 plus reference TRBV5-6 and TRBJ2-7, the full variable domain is DAGVTQSPTHLIKTRGQQVTLRCSPKSGHDTVSWYQQALGQGPQFIFQYYEEEERQRGNFPDRFSGHQFPNYSSELNVNALLLGDSALYLCASSRDTGTYEQYFGPGTRLTVT.

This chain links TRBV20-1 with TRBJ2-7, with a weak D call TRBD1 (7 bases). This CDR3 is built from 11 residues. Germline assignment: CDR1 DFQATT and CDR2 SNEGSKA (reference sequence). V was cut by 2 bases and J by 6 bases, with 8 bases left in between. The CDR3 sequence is CSARQGGEQYF. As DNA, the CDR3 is TGCAGTGCTAGACAGGGGGGCGAGCAGTACTTC.